The 10 T cell receptor beta chains reported below all come from one sample, sequenced in a study of cytomegalovirus exposure and HLA in healthy donors. PCR amplification relied on 60 Vbeta primers (plus 13 Jbeta primers). Data came from immunoSEQ multiplex PCR; TCRdb stores just in-frame clones and leaves some out. The sample comprises about 160,000 clones, over 80% of which are singletons, and around 2% rests with the top ten. The sequenced sample was PBMCs. The receptors shown here come from a human donor in good health.

This chain links TRBV27 with TRBJ2-7, with 11 bases aligning to TRBD1. The germline V gene has CDR1 MNHEY and CDR2 SMNVEV (reference sequence). The V gene end was trimmed by 5 bases and the J gene end by 2 bases; junction bases not matched to a gene: 5. The CDR3 spans 15 residues. CDR3 sequence: CASSPWTGGPYEQYF. As DNA, the CDR3 is TGTGCCAGCAGTCCGTGGACAGGGGGCCCCTACGAGCAGTACTTC.

The CDR3 spells CASRDSGQDGQPQHF. The CDR3 DNA follows: TGTGCCAGTAGGGACTCGGGACAGGATGGTCAGCCCCAGCATTTT. The chain links TRBV19 to TRBJ1-5; 8 nucleotides line up with TRBD1. The length of the CDR3 is 15 residues. J lost 6 bases, V lost 6 bases, and 10 bases had no gene match. Germline values: CDR1 LNHDA, CDR2 SQIVND (reference sequence).

CDR3 in amino acids: CASSLGGDEQYF. DNA for the CDR3: TGTGCCAGCAGCTTAGGCGGGGACGAGCAGTACTTC. V is TRBV7-9 and J is TRBJ2-7, with D perhaps matching TRBD2 (6 bases). The V gene lost 1 base and the J gene lost 5 bases, with 6 bases spanning the gap. CDR1 and CDR2 from the germline V gene are SEHNR and FQNEAQ (reference sequence). The CDR3 covers 12 residues.

The chain uses TRBV7-2 and TRBJ2-7, with no clear D. The CDR3 is made up of 11 amino acids. Germline V gene lookup returns CDR1 SGHTA and CDR2 FQGNSA. V was cut by 5 bases and J by 3 bases, with 5 bases left in between. CDR3 DNA sequence: TGTGCCAGCAGCCTAAACTACGAGCAGTACTTC. Its protein is CASSLNYEQYF.

This sequence joins TRBV13 and TRBJ2-1; 7 bases agree with TRBD2. The CDR3 is made up of 15 amino acids. V was pared by 5 bases and J by 5 bases, with 9 bases of the junction left unmatched. Germline V CDR1 and CDR2: PRHDT, FYEKMQ (reference sequence). CDR3 residues: CASSPVGGGNNEQFF. CDR3 in DNA: TGTGCCAGCAGCCCCGTTGGCGGGGGTAACAATGAGCAGTTCTTC.

The DNA for the CDR3 is TGTGCCTGGAGTGTTCTCAGACAGGCGTGGAGTAGCAATCAGCCCCAGCATTTT. Translating it yields CAWSVLRQAWSSNQPQHF. The genes are TRBV30 and TRBJ1-5, with D perhaps matching TRBD1 (6 bases). Germline V gene lookup returns CDR1 GTSNPN and CDR2 SVGIG (reference sequence). Trimming pared 0 bases from V and 0 bases from J, leaving 18 bases between. This CDR3 contains 18 residues.

The count of this clone is one. V gene TRBV19 combines with J gene TRBJ2-7; possible D gene TRBD1, 6 bases. V was pared by 2 bases and J by 3 bases, with 11 bases between. The germline CDR1 and CDR2 sequences are LNHDA and SQIVND (reference sequence). The CDR3 has 14 amino acids. Written as DNA, the CDR3 is TGTGCCAGTAGTATATCCACAGGGATCTACGAGCAGTACTTC. It codes for CASSISTGIYEQYF. The full variable domain, completed using reference TRBV19 and TRBJ2-7, is DGGITQSPKYLFRKEGQNVTLSCEQNLNHDAMYWYRQDPGQGLRLIYYSQIVNDFQKGDIAEGYSVSREKKESFPLTVTSAQKNPTAFYLCASSISTGIYEQYFGPGTRLTVT.

This clone was observed a single time. This specimen includes other DNA sequences encoding the same CDR3. The rearrangement joins TRBV12-5 to TRBJ1-2; D not certain. Germline V gene sequence: CDR1 LGHNT, CDR2 FRNRAP. This CDR3 region has 15 residues. V lost 0 bases, J lost 8 bases, and 16 bases lay in between. The CDR3 here is CASGLVALPSEGYTF. CDR3 sequence (DNA): TGTGCTAGTGGTTTGGTTGCATTGCCCTCCGAGGGCTACACCTTC.

The V gene is TRBV29-1, the J gene TRBJ2-5; 8 bases are a match to TRBD2. J was trimmed by 3 bases and V by 5 bases; bases with no gene match: 2. Germline CDR1 and CDR2: SQVTM and ANQGSEA. This CDR3 is 12 amino acids long. The CDR3 DNA reads TGCAGCGTTAGCGGGGGAGAAGAGACCCAGTACTTC. Translating gives CSVSGGEETQYF.

This chain links TRBV5-1 with TRBJ1-1; no clear D gene. The CDR3 is 12 amino acids. Trimming stripped 0 bases from V and 5 bases from J, with 5 bases between. The germline V gene encodes CDR1 SGHRS and CDR2 YFSETQ. The CDR3 sequence is CASSLDITEAFF. For the CDR3, the DNA is TGCGCCAGCAGCTTGGACATTACTGAAGCTTTCTTT.